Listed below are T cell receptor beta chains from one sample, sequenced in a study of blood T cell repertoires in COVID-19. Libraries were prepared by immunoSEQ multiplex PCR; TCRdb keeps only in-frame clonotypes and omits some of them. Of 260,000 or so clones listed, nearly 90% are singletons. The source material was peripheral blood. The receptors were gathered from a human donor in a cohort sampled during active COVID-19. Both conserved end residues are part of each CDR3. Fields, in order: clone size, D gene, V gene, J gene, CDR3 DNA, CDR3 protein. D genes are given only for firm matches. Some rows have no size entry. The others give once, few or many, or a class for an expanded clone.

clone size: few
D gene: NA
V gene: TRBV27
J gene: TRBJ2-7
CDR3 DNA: TGTGCCAGCAGTTTCGGTTCTTCAAGCTCCTACGAGCAGTACTTC
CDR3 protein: CASSFGSSSSYEQYF

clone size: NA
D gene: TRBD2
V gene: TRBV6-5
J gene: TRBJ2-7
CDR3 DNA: TGTGCCAGCAGGACGCCTAGCGGGAGCTACGAGCAGTACTTC
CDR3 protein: CASRTPSGSYEQYF

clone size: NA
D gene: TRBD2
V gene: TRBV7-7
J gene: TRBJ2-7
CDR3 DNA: TGTGCCAGCAGCTTAGGGACTAGCGGGGAGTACGAGCAGTACTTC
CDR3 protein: CASSLGTSGEYEQYF

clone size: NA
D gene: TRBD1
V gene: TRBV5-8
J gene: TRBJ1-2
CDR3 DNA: TGTGCCAGCAGCTTTCGGACAGGGCGAGCCTCTGGCTATGGCTACACCTTC
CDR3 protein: CASSFRTGRASGYGYTF

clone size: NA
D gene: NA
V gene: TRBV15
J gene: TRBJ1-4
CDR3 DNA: TGTGCCACCAGCAGAGGGGGGCATTTTGCAACTAATGAAAAACTGTTTTTT
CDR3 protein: CATSRGGHFATNEKLFF

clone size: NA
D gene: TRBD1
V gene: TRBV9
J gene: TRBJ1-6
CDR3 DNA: TGTGCCAGCAGCAGACGGGACAGTAATTCACCCCTCCACTTT
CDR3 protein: CASSRRDSNSPLHF

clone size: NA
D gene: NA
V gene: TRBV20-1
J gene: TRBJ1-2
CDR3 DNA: TGCAGTGCTAGTATCCTCAGGGAAGGTGGCTACACCTTC
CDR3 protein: CSASILREGGYTF

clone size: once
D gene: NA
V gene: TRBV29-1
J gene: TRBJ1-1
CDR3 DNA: TGCAGCGCCTCCAACTTGAACACTGAAGCTTTCTTT
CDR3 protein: CSASNLNTEAFF

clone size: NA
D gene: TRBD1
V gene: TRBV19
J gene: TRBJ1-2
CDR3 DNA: TGTGCCAGTAGTACCACGACAGGGATCAGAGGGGGAACTCTCTATGGCTACACCTTC
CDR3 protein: CASSTTTGIRGGTLYGYTF

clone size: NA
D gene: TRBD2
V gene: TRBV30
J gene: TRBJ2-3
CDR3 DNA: TGTGCCTGGACCAGGGAGGGAGACACAGATACGCAGTATTTT
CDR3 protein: CAWTREGDTDTQYF

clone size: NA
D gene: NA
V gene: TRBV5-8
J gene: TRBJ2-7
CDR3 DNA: TGTGCCAGCAGCTACGGACAGAAAAGCTCCTACGAGCAGTACTTC
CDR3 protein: CASSYGQKSSYEQYF

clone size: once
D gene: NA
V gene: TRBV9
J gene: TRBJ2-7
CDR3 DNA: TGTGCCAGCAGCCCTACTGCGGGCGAGATCTCCTACGAGCAGTACTTC
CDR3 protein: CASSPTAGEISYEQYF

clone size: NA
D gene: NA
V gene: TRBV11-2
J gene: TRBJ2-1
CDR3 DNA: TGTGCCAGCAGAGCTTATGCAAGCTCCTACAATGAGCAGTTCTTC
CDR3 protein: CASRAYASSYNEQFF

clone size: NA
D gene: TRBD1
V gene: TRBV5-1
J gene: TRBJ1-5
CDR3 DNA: TGCGCCAGCAGCTCCGGGACAGGGGACAATCAGCCCCAGCATTTT
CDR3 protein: CASSSGTGDNQPQHF

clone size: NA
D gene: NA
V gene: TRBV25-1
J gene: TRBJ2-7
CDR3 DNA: TGTGCCAGCAGAAACAGATTATACGAGCAGTACTTC
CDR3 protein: CASRNRLYEQYF

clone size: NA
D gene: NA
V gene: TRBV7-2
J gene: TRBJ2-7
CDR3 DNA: TGTGCCAGCAGCCCAAGCGGAGTACTGTTCCGCTACGAGCAGTACTTC
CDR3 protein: CASSPSGVLFRYEQYF

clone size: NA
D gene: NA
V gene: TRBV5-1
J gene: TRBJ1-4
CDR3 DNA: TGCGCCAGCAGCTTCCAACAGGGCCCAAATGAAAAACTGTTTTTT
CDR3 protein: CASSFQQGPNEKLFF

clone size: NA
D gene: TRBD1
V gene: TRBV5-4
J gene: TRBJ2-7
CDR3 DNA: TGTGCCAGCAGCGCCGGTTGGACAGGGGGCTACGAGCAGTACTTC
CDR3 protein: CASSAGWTGGYEQYF

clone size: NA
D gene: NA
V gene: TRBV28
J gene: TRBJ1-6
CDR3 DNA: TGTGCCAGCAGTACGCATCGGGTCGCGAATTCACCCCTCCACTTT
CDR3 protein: CASSTHRVANSPLHF

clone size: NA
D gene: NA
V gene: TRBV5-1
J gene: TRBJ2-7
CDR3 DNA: TGCGCCAGCAGCTTGGCCCCCGGAGGTAACGAGCAGTACTTC
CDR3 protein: CASSLAPGGNEQYF

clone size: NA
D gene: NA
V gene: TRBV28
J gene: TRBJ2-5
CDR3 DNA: TGTGCCAGCAGTTTCACAGGAGAACAAGAGACCCAGTACTTC
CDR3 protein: CASSFTGEQETQYF